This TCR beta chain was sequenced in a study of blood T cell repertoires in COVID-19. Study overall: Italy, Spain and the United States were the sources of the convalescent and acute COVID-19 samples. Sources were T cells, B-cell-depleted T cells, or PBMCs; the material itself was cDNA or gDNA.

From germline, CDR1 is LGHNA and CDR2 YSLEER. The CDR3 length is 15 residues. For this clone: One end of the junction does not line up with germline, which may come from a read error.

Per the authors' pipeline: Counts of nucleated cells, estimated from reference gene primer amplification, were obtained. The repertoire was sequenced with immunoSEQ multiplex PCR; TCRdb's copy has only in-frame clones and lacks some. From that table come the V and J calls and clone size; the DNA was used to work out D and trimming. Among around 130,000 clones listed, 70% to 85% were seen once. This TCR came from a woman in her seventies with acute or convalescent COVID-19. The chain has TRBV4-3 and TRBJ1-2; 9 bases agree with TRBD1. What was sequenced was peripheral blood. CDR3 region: CASSQVGQGNYGYTF. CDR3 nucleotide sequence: TGCGCCAGCAGTCAAGTCGGACAGGGGAACTATGGCTACACCTTC.